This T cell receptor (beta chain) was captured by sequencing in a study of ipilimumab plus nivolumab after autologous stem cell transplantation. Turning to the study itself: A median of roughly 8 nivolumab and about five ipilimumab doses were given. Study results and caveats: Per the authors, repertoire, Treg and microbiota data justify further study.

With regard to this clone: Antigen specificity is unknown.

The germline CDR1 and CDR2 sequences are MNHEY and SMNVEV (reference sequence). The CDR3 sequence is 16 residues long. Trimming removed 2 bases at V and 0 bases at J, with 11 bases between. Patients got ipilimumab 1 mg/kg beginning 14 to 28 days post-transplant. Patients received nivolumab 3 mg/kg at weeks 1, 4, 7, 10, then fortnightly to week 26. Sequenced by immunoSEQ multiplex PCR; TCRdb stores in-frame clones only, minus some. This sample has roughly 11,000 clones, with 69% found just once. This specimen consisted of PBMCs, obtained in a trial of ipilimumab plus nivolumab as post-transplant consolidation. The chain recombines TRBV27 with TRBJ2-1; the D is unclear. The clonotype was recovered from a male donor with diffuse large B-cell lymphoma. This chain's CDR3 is CASSLGSPPSYNEQFF. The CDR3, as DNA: TGTGCCAGCAGTTTAGGCTCCCCCCCCTCCTACAATGAGCAGTTCTTC.